These T cell receptor beta chains were read from a single sample in a study of blood T cell repertoires in COVID-19. Method: immunoSEQ multiplex PCR; TCRdb's copy keeps in-frame clones and lacks some. The sample holds about 71,000 clones; around 83% are singletons and the top ten take 6.9%. Sequences were obtained from peripheral blood. The receptors derive from a man aged 45-65 years with active COVID-19. The CDR3 runs from the conserved cysteine through the conserved F or W. D genes are given only for firm matches. A row's size may be missing; if present it is once, few, many or a size class.

TRBD1,NA,TRBV19,TRBJ1-1,TGTGCCAGTAGTGAGGACAGGGGGTCCACTGAAGCTTTCTTT,CASSEDRGSTEAFF
TRBD1,NA,TRBV6-5,TRBJ1-1,TGTGCCAGCAGACGGACCAGGGGGCGGTACACTGAAGCTTTCTTT,CASRRTRGRYTEAFF
TRBD1,NA,TRBV4-1,TRBJ2-6,TGCGCCAGCAGCCAAGATAGGGGACAGGGCTTCCCCGGGGCCAACGTCCTGACTTTC,CASSQDRGQGFPGANVLTF
NA,once,TRBV6-6,TRBJ1-5,TGTGCCAGCAGTTACTCACAGGGTGGAGGCAATCAGCCCCAGCATTTT,CASSYSQGGGNQPQHF
NA,NA,TRBV19,TRBJ2-1,TGTGCCAGTAGAGGGGGGGGACGAGCGGCCTACAATGAGCAGTTCTTC,CASRGGGRAAYNEQFF
TRBD2,once,TRBV11-3,TRBJ2-2,TGTGCCAGCAGCTTAATGGCCGCGGGAGCCGGGGAGCTGTTTTTT,CASSLMAAGAGELFF
NA,NA,TRBV9,TRBJ1-6,TGTGCCAGCAGCGTAGCTGGGGCTGGCACTTCACCCCTCCACTTT,CASSVAGAGTSPLHF
NA,NA,TRBV7-8,TRBJ1-1,TGTGCCAGCAGCACTATGGAGGAGACTGAAGCTTTCTTT,CASSTMEETEAFF
TRBD2,NA,TRBV7-3,TRBJ2-1,TGTGCCAGCAGCGAAGCGGGGGGGGACAATGAGCAGTTCTTC,CASSEAGGDNEQFF
NA,few,TRBV6-5,TRBJ1-5,TGTGCCAGCTATACAGGGTTTTCTAGCAATCAGCCCCAGCATTTT,CASYTGFSSNQPQHF
TRBD1,NA,TRBV5-1,TRBJ1-3,TGCGCCAGCAGCACAGGACAGGCAGACGACACCATATATTTT,CASSTGQADDTIYF
TRBD1,NA,TRBV19,TRBJ2-2,TGTGCCAGTAGTACTCGACAGGGTCCAACCGGGGAGCTGTTTTTT,CASSTRQGPTGELFF
NA,NA,TRBV7-9,TRBJ2-1,TGTGCCAGCAGCATCAACAATGAGCAGTTCTTC,CASSINNEQFF
TRBD1,NA,TRBV7-6,TRBJ1-6,TGTGCCAGCAGCTTAGTCGACAGGGCTAATTCACCCCTCCACTTT,CASSLVDRANSPLHF
TRBD2,NA,TRBV5-4,TRBJ2-3,TGTGCCAGCAGCTTGGACGGAGTGGGAGGGGGCACAGATACGCAGTATTTT,CASSLDGVGGGTDTQYF
TRBD1,NA,TRBV15,TRBJ1-2,TGTGCCACCAGCAGAGATCGGGGACAGCCATATGGCTACACCTTC,CATSRDRGQPYGYTF
NA,NA,TRBV5-5,TRBJ1-1,TGTGCCAGCAGCTTCGGGAACACTGAAGCTTTCTTT,CASSFGNTEAFF